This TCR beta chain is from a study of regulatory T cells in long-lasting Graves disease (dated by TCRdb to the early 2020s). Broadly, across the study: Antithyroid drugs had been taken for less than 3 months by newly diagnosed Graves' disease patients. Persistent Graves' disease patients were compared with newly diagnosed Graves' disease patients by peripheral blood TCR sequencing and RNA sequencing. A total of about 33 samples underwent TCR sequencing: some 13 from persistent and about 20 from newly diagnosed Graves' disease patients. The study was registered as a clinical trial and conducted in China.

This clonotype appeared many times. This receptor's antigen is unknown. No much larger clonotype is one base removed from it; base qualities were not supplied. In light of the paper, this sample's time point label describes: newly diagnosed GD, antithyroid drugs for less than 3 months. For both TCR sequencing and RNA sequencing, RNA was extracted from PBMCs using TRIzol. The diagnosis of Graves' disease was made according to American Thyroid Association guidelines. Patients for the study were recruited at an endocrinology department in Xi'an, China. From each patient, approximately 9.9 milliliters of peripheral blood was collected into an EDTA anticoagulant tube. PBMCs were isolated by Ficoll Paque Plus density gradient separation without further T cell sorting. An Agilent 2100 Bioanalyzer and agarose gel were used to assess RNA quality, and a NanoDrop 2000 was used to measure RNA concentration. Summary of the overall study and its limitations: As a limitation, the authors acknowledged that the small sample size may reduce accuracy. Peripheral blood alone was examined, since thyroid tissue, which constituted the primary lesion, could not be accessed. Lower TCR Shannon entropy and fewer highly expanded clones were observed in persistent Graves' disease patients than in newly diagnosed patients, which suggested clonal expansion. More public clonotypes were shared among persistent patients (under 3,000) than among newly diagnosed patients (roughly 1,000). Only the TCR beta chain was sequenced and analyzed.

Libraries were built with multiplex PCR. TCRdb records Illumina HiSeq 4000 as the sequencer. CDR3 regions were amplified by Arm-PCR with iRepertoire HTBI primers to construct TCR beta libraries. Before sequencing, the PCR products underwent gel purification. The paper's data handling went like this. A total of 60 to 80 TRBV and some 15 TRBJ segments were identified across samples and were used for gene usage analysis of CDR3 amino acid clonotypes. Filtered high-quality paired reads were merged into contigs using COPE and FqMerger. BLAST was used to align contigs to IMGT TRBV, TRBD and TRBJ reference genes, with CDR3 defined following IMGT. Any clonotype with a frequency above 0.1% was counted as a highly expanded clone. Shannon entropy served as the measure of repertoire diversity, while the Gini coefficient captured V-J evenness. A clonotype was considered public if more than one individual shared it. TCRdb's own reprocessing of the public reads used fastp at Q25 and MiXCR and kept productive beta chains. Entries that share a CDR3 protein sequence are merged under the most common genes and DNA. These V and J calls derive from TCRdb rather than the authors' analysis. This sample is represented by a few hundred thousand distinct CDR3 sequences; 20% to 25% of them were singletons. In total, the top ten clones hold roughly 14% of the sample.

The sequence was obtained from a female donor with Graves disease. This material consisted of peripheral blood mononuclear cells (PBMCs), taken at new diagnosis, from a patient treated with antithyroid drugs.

The sequenced DNA is TGTGCCAGCAGTGGAGTAGGGGTTAGGGACACTGAAGCTTTCTTT. This encodes CASSGVGVRDTEAFF. The V and J segments used are TRBV2 and TRBJ1-1, and the D gene may be TRBD1, 5 bases matching. V drops 4 bases and J drops 3 bases, leaving 15 bases in between. The germline V gene provides CDR1 SNHLY and CDR2 FYNNEI. The CDR3 contains 15 residues, cysteine and phenylalanine counted. Only CDR3 DNA is held: 45 bases, read in frame from base 1.